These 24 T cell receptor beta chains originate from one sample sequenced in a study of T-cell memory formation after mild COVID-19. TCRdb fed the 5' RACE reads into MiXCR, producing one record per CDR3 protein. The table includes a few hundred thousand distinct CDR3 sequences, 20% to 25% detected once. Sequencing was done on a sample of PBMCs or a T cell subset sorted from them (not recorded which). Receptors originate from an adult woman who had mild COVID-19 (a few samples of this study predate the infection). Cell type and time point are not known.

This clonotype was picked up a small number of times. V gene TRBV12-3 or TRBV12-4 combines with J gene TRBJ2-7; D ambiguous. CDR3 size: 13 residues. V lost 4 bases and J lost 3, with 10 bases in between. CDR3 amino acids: CASSWGFHYEQYF. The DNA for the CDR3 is TGTGCCAGCAGTTGGGGTTTCCACTACGAGCAGTACTTC.

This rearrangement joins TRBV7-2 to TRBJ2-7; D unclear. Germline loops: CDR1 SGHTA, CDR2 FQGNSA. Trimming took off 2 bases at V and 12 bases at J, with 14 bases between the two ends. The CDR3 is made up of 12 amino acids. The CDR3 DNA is TGTGCCAGCAGCTTAACCGGTACCACTCCGTACTTC. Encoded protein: CASSLTGTTPYF. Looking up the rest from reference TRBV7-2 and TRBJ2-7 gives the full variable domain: GAGVSQSPSNKVTEKGKDVELRCDPISGHTALYWYRQSLGQGLEFLIYFQGNSAPDKSGLPSDRFSAERTGGSVSTLTIQRTQQEDSAVYLCASSLTGTTPYFGPGTRLTVT.

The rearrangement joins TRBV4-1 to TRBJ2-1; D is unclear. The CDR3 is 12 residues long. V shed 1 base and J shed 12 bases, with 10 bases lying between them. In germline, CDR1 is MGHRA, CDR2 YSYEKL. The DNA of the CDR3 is TGCGCCAGCAGCCAAGTCTTCGCGCGGCAGTTCTTC. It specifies CASSQVFARQFF.

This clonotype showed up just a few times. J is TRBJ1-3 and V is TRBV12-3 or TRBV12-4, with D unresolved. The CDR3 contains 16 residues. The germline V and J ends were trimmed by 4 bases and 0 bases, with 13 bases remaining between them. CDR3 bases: TGTGCCAGCAGTTGGGTCCGCACCATCTCTGGAAACACCATATATTTT. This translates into CASSWVRTISGNTIYF.

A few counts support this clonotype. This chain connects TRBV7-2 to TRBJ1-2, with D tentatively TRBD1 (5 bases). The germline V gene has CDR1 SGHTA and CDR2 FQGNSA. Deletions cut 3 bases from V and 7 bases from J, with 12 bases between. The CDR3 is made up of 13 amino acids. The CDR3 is CASSFEMGGGYTF. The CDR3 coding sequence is TGTGCCAGCAGCTTTGAAATGGGGGGTGGCTACACCTTC.

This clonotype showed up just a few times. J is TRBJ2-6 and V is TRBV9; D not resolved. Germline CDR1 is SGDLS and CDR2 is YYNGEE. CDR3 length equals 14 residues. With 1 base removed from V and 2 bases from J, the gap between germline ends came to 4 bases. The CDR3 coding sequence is TGTGCCAGCAGCGTAATTCCTGGGGCCAACGTCCTGACTTTC. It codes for CASSVIPGANVLTF.

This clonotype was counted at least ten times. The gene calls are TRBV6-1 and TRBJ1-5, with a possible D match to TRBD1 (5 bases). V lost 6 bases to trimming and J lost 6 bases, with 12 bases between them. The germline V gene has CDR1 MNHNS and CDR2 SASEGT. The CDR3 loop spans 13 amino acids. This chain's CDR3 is CASSRTNIQPQHF. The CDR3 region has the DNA TGTGCCAGCAGCCGGACAAACATTCAGCCCCAGCATTTT.

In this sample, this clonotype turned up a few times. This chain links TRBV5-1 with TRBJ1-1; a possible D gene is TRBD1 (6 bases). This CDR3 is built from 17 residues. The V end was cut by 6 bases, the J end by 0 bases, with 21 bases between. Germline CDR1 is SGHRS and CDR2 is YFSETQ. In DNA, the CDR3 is TGCGCCAGCACCTCTGCGCAGGGGCGCGGGATGAACACTGAAGCTTTCTTT. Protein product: CASTSAQGRGMNTEAFF.

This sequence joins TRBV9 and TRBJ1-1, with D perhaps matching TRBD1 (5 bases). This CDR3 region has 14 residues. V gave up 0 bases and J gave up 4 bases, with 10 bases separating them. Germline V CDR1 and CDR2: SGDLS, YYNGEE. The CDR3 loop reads CASSVGGQGTEAFF. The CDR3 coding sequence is TGTGCCAGCAGCGTAGGGGGTCAGGGCACTGAAGCTTTCTTT. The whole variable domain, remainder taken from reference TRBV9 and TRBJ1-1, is DSGVTQTPKHLITATGQRVTLRCSPRSGDLSVYWYQQSLDQGLQFLIQYYNGEERAKGNILERFSAQQFPDLHSELNLSSLELGDSALYFCASSVGGQGTEAFFGQGTRLTVV.

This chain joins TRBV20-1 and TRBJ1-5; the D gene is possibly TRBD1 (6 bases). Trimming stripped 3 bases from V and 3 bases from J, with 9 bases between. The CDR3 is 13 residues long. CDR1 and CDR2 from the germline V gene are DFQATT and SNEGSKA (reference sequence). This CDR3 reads CSASEGVNQPQHF. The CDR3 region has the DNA TGCAGTGCTAGTGAGGGGGTCAATCAGCCCCAGCATTTT.

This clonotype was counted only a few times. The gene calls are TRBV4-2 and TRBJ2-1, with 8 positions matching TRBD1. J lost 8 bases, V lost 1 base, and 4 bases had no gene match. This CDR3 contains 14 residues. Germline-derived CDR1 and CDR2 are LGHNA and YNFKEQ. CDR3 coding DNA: TGTGCCAGCAGCCAAGGACAGGGGCGAGATGAGCAGTTCTTC. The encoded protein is CASSQGQGRDEQFF.

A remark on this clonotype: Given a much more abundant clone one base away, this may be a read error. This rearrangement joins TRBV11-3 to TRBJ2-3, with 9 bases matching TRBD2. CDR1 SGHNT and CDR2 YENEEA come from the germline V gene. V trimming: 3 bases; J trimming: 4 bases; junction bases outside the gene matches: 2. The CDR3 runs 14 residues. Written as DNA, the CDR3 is TGTGCCAGCAGCTTTAGCGGGAGCTCAGATACGCAGTATTTT. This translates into CASSFSGSSDTQYF.

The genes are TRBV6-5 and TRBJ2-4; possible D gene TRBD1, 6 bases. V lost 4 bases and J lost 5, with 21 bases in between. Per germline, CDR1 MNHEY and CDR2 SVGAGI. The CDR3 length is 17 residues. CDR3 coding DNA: TGTGCCAGCAGTTCTTACACAACAGGGTCGGGACAAAACATTCAGTACTTC. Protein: CASSSYTTGSGQNIQYF.

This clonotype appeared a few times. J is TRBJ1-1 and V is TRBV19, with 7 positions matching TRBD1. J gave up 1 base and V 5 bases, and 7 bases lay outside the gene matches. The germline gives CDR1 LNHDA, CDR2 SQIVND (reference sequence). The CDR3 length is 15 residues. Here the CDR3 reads CASSPRGRANTEAFF. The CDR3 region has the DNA TGTGCCAGTAGTCCCAGGGGGAGGGCGAACACTGAAGCTTTCTTT.

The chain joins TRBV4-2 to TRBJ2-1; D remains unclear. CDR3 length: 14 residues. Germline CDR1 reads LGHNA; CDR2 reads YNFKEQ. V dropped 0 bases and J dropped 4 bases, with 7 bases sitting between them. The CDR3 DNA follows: TGTGCCAGCAGCCAAGAATTGGGGTACAATGAGCAGTTCTTC. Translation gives CASSQELGYNEQFF.

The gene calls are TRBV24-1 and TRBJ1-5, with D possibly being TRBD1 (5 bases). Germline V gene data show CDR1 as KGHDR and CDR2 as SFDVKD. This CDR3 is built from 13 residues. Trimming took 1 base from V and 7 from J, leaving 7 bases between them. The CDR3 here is CATSDFRDQPQHF. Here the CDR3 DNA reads TGTGCCACCAGTGATTTTAGGGACCAGCCCCAGCATTTT.

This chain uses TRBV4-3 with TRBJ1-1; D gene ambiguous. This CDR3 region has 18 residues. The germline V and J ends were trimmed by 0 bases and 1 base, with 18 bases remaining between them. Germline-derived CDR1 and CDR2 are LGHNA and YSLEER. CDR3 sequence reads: CASSQDFSPGLWNTEAFF. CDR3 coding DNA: TGCGCCAGCAGCCAAGATTTTTCGCCGGGTCTTTGGAACACTGAAGCTTTCTTT.

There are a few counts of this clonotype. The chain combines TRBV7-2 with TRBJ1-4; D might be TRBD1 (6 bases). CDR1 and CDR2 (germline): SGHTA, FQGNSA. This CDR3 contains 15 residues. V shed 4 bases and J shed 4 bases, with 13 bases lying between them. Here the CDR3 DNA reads TGTGCCAGCAGCTATGCAGGGGTGAATAATGAAAAACTGTTTTTT. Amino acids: CASSYAGVNNEKLFF.

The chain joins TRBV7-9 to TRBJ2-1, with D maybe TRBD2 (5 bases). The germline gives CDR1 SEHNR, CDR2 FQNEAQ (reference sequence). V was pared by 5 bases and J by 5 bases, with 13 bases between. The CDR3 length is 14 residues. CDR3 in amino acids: CASSLAGNHNEQFF. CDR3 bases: TGTGCCAGCAGCCTCGCCGGGAACCACAATGAGCAGTTCTTC.

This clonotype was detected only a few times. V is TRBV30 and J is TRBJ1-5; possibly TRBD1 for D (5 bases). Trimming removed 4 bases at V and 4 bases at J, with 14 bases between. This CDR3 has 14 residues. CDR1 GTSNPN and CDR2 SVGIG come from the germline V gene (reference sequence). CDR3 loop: CAWNRRGRNQPQHF. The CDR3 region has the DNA TGTGCCTGGAACAGGAGGGGCAGGAATCAGCCCCAGCATTTT.

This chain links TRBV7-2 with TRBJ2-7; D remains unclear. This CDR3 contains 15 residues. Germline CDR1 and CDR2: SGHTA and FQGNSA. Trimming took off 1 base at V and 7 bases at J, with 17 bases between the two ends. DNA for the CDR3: TGTGCCAGCAGCTTAGAGAGTACCACTGCAAGGGAGCAGTACTTC. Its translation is CASSLESTTAREQYF.

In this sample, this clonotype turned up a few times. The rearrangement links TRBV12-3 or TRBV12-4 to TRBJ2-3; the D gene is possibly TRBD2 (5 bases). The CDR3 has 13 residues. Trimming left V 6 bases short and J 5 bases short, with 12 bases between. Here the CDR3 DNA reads TGTGCCAGCAGCCTAAATGAGGGAGATACGCAGTATTTT. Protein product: CASSLNEGDTQYF.

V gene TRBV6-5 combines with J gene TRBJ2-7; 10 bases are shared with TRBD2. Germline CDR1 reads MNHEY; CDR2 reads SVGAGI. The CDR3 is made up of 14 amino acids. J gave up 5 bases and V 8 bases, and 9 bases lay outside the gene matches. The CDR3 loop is CASQSGGAAHEQYF. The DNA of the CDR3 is TGTGCCAGCCAAAGCGGGGGGGCCGCCCACGAGCAGTACTTC.

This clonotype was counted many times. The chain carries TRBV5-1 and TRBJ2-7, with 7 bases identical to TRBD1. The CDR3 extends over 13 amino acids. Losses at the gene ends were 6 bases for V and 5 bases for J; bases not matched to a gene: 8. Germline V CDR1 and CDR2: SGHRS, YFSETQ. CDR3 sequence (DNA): TGCGCCAGCAACCCAGGGGGTTCAGACGAGCAGTACTTC. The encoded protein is CASNPGGSDEQYF.